This record covers a single T cell receptor (beta chain). This entry comes from a study of T cell changes during pregnancy in multiple sclerosis. From germline, CDR1 is SGDLS and CDR2 YYNGEE. The ends lost 2 bases at V and 1 base at J; junction bases unmatched: 6. The CDR3 sequence is 16 residues long. The table came from immunoSEQ multiplex PCR; TCRdb's copy has only in-frame clones and leaves some out. The table records approximately 39,000 clones, 94% of them present only once. The chain recombines TRBV9 with TRBJ1-1; 9 nucleotides match TRBD1. The TCR was taken from a female donor with multiple sclerosis, enrolled in a pregnancy study. The source material was CD4+ T cells from peripheral blood mononuclear cells, sampled in the second trimester of pregnancy. CDR3 residues: CASSVGQGRGNTEAFF. CDR3 bases: TGTGCCAGCAGCGTGGGACAGGGTCGGGGGAACACTGAAGCTTTCTTT. The full variable domain, completed using reference TRBV9 and TRBJ1-1, is DSGVTQTPKHLITATGQRVTLRCSPRSGDLSVYWYQQSLDQGLQFLIQYYNGEERAKGNILERFSAQQFPDLHSELNLSSLELGDSALYFCASSVGQGRGNTEAFFGQGTRLTVV.